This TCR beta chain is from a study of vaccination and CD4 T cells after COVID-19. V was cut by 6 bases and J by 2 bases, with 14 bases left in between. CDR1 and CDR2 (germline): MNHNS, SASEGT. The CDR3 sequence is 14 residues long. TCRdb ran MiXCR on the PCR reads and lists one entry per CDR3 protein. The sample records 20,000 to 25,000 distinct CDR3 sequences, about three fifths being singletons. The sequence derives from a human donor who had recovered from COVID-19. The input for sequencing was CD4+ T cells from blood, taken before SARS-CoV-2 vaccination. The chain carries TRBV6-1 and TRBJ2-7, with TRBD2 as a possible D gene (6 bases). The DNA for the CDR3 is TGTGCCAGCAGCGCGGGACCGCGGACCTACGAGCAGTACTTC. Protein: CASSAGPRTYEQYF.